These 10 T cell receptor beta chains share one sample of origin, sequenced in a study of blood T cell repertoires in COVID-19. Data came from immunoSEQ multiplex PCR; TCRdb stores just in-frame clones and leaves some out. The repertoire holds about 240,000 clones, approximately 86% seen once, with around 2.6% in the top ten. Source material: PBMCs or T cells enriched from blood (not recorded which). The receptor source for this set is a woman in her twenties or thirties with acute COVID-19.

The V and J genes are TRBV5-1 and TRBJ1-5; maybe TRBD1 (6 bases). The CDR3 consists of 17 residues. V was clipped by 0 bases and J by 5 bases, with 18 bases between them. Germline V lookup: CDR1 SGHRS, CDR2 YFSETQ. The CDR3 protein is CASSLGATGSVDQPQHF. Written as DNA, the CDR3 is TGCGCCAGCAGCTTGGGAGCTACAGGGTCCGTAGATCAGCCCCAGCATTTT.

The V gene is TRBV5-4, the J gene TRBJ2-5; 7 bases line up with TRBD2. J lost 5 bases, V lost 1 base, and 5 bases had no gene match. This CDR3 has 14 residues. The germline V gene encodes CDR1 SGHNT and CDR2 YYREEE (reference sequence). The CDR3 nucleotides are TGTGCCAGCAGCTTGCGGGGGGAGTGGGAGACCCAGTACTTC. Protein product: CASSLRGEWETQYF.

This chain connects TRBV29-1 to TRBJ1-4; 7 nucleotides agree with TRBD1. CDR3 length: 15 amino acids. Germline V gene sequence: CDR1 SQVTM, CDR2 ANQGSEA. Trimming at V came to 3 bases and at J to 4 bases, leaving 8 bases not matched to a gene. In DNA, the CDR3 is TGCAGCGTTGATCCCAGGGGGGCTCTTAATGAAAAACTGTTTTTT. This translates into CSVDPRGALNEKLFF.

CDR3 DNA sequence: TGTGCCAGCAGAAGCGTCCCTTCCCACGATGAAAAACTGTTTTTT. Protein product: CASRSVPSHDEKLFF. This chain uses TRBV2 with TRBJ1-4; D gene unclear. CDR1 is SNHLY and CDR2 is FYNNEI in the germline V gene. This CDR3 spans 15 amino acids. Trimming removed 6 bases from V and 6 bases from J, with 17 bases in between. Looking up the rest from reference TRBV2 and TRBJ1-4 gives the full variable domain: EPEVTQTPSHQVTQMGQEVILRCVPISNHLYFYWYRQILGQKVEFLVSFYNNEISEKSEIFDDQFSVERPDGSNFTLKIRSTKLEDSAMYFCASRSVPSHDEKLFFGSGTQLSVL.

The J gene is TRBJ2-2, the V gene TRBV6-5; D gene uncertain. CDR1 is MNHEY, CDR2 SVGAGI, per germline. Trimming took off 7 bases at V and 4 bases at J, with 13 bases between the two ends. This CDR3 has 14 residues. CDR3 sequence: CASTRLGRTGELFF. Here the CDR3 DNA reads TGTGCCAGCACGAGGCTGGGTCGCACCGGGGAGCTGTTTTTT.

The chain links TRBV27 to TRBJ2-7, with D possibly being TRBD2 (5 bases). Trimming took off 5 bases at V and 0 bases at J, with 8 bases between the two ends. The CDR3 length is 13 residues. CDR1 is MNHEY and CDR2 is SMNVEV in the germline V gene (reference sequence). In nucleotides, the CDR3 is TGTGCCAGCAGTACCGACTACTCCTACGAGCAGTACTTC. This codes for CASSTDYSYEQYF.

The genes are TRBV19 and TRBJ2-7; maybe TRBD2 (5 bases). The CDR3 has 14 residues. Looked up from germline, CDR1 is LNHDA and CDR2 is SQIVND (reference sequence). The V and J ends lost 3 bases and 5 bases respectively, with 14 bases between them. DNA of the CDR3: TGTGCCAGTAGTATGGTTGGAGCCGGGGACGAGCAGTACTTC. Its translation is CASSMVGAGDEQYF.

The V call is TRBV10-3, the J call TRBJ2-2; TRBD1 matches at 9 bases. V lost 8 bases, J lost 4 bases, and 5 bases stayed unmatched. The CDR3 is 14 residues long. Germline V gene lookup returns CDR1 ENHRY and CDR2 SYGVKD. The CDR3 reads CAISWGQGTGELFF. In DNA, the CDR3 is TGTGCCATCTCTTGGGGACAGGGCACCGGGGAGCTGTTTTTT.

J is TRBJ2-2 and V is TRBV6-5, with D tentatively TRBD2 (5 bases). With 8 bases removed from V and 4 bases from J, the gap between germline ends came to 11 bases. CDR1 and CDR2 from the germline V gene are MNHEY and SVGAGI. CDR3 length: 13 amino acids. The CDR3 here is CASARGVTGELFF. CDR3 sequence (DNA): TGTGCCAGCGCCCGGGGAGTCACCGGGGAGCTGTTTTTT.

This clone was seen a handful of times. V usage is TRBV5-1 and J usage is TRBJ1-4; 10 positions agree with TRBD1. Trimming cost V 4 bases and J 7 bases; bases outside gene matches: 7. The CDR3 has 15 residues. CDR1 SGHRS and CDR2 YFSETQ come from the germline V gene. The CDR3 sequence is CASSQRTGGSEKLFF. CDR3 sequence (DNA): TGCGCCAGCAGCCAAAGGACAGGGGGTTCTGAAAAACTGTTTTTT.